Sequencing of this T cell receptor beta chain was carried out in a study of cytomegalovirus exposure and HLA in healthy donors. The PCR used 60 Vbeta and 13 Jbeta primers. Produced via immunoSEQ multiplex PCR; TCRdb's table is partial and in-frame only. Among about 200,000 clones listed, about four fifths were seen once. This clone has a handful of counts. The sequenced sample was PBMCs. The TCR sequence derives from a male donor in good health and CMV-seropositive.

The CDR3, as DNA: TGTGCCAGCAGCGTAGACTCAGATACGCAGTATTTT. Translating gives CASSVDSDTQYF. The chain combines TRBV9 with TRBJ2-3; no clear D. Germline V CDR1 and CDR2: SGDLS, YYNGEE. There are 12 residues in the CDR3. The germline V and J ends were trimmed by 0 bases and 4 bases, with 3 bases remaining between them.